This TCR beta chain was sequenced in a study of human T cells and chemical hapten exposure. Study context: The study traced per-sample TCR yield variation mainly to small differences in pooled library volumes.

In TCRdb, the RACE reads were re-called with MiXCR into one record per CDR3 protein. The profile shows 70,000 to 85,000 distinct CDR3 sequences, 8.6% of them singletons. J lost 4 bases, V lost 0 bases, and 3 bases had no gene match. Germline V gives CDR1 LGHDT, CDR2 YNNKEL (reference sequence). The CDR3 is made up of 15 amino acids. Specified time point: healthy volunteer bleed at 6 weeks. Total RNA was extracted from unfractionated whole blood. The sample was whole blood. The TCR sequence derives from a male donor in good health. Some clones in this sample may be carry-over from other donors' samples. V gene TRBV3-1 combines with J gene TRBJ1-1, with TRBD1 matching 9 bases. The chain's CDR3 is CASSQDWDRATEAFF. CDR3 bases: TGTGCCAGCAGCCAAGACTGGGACAGGGCCACTGAAGCTTTCTTT.